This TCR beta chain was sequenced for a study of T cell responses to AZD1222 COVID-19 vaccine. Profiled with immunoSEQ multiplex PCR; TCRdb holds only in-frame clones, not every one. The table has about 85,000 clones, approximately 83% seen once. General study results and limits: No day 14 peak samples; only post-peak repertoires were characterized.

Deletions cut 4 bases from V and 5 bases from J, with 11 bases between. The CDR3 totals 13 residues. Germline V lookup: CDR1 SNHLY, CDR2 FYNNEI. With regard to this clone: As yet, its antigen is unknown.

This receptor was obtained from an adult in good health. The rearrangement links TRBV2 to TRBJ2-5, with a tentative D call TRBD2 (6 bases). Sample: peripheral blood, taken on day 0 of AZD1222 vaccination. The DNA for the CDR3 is TGTGCCAGCAGTGTAAGGGGAGGCGAGACCCAGTACTTC. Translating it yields CASSVRGGETQYF.